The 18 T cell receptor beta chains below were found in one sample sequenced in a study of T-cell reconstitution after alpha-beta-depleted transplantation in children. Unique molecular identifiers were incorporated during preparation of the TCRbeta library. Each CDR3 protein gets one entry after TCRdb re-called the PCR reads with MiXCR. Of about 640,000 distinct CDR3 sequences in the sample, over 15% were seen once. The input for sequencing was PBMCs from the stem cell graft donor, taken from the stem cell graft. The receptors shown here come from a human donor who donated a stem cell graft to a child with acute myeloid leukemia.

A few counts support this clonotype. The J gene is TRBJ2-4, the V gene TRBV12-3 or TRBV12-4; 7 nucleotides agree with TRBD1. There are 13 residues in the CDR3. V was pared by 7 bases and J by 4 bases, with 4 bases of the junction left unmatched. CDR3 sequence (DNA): TGTGCCAGCACTGGACAGGTGAAAAACATTCAGTACTTC. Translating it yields CASTGQVKNIQYF.

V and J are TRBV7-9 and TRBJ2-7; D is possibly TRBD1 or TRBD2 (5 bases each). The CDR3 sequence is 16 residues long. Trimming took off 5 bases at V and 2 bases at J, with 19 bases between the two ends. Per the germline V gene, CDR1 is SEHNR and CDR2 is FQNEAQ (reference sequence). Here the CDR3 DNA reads TGTGCCAGCAGCGGGCTTGAAGGGACCGCTACCTACGAGCAGTACTTC. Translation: CASSGLEGTATYEQYF.

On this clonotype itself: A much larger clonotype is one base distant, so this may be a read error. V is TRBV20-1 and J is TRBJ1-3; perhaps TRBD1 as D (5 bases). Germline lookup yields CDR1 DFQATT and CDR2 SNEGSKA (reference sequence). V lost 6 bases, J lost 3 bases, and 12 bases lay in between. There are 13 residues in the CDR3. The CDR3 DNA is TGCAGTGCCGCAGGGACCTATGGAAACACCATATATTTT. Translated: CSAAGTYGNTIYF.

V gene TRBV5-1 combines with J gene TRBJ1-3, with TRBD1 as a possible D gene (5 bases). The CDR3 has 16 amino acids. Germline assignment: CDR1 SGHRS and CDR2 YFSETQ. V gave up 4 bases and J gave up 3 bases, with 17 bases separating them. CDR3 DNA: TGCGCCAGCAGCCCCGGGGCAGGGAGATATGGAAACACCATATATTTT. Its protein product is CASSPGAGRYGNTIYF.

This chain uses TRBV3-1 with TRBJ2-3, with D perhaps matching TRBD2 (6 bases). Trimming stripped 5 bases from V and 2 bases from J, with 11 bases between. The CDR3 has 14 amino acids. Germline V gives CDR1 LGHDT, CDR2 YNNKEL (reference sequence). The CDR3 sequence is CASSVAGNTDTQYF. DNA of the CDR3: TGTGCCAGCAGCGTCGCGGGGAACACAGATACGCAGTATTTT.

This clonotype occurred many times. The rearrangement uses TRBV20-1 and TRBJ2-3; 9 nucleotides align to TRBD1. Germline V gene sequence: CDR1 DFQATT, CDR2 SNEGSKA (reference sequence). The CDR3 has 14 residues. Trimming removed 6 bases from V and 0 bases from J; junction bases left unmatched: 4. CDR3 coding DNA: TGCAGTGCGCCGGGACAGGGTAGCACAGATACGCAGTATTTT. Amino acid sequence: CSAPGQGSTDTQYF.

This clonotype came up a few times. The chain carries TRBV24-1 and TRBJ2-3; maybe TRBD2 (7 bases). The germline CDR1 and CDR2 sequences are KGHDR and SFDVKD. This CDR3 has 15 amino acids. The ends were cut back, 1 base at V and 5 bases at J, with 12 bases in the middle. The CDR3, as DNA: TGTGCCACCAGTGATTTTCGGGGGGCGGGAGATACGCAGTATTTT. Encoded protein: CATSDFRGAGDTQYF.

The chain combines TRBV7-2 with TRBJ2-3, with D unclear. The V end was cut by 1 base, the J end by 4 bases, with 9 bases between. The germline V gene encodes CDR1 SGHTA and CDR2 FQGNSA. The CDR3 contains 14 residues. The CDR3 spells CASSLVSRSDTQYF. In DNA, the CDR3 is TGTGCCAGCAGCTTAGTTTCTAGATCAGATACGCAGTATTTT.

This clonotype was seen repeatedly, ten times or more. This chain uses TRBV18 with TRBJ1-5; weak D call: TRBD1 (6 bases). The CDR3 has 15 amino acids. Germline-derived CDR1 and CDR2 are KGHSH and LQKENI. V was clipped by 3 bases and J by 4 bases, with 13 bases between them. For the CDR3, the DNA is TGTGCCAGCTCACCCTGGGGGGCGCGGAATCAGCCCCAGCATTTT. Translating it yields CASSPWGARNQPQHF.

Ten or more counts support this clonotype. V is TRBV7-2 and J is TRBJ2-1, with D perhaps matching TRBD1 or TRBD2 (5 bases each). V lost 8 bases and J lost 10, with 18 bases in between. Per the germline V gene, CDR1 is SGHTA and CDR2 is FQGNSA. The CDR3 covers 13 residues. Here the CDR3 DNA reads TGTGCCAGCGGTCGACTGGGGGTACGCGAGCAGTTCTTC. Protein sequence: CASGRLGVREQFF.

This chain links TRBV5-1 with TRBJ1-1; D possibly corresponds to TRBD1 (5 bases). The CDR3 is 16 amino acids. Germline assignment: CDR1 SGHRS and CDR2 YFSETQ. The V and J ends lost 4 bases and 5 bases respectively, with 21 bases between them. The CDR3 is CASSRAPGGEGTEAFF. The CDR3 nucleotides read TGCGCCAGCAGCCGGGCCCCTGGAGGGGAGGGGACTGAAGCTTTCTTT.

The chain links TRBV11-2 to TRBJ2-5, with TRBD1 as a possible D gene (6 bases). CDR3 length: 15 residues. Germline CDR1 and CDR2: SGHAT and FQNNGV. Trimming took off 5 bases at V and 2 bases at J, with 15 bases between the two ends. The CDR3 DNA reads TGTGCCAGCAGCCGACCTCGGACAGTTCAAGAGACCCAGTACTTC. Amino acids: CASSRPRTVQETQYF.

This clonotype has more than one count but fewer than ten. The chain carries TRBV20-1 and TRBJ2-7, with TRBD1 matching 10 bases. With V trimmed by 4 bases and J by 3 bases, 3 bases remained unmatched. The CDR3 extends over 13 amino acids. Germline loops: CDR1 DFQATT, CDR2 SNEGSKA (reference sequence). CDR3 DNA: TGCAGTGCTACCGGGACAGGGGACTACGAGCAGTACTTC. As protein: CSATGTGDYEQYF.

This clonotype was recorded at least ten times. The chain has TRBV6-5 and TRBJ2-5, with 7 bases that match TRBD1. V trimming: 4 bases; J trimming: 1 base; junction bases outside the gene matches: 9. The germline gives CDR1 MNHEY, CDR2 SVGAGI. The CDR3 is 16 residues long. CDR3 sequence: CASSFTGSGGQETQYF. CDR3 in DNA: TGTGCCAGCAGTTTCACAGGGTCAGGGGGCCAAGAGACCCAGTACTTC.

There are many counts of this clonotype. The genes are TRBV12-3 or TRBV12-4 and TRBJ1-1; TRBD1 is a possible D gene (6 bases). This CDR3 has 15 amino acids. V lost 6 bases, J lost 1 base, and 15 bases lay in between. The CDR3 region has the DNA TGTGCCAGCAGGTATGGGGGGGCAGGGAACACTGAAGCTTTCTTT. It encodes CASRYGGAGNTEAFF.

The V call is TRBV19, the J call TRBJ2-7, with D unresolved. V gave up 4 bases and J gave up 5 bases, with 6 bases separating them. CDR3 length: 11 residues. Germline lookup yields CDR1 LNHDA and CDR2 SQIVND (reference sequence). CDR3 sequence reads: CASSKGNEQYF. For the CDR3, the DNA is TGTGCCAGTAGTAAAGGAAACGAGCAGTACTTC.

The CDR3 region is CASSVATEAFF. CDR3 DNA sequence: TGTGCCAGCAGCGTAGCCACTGAAGCTTTCTTT. The chain joins TRBV9 to TRBJ1-1; unclear D gene. The ends were cut back, 0 bases at V and 4 bases at J, with 1 base in the middle. The germline gives CDR1 SGDLS, CDR2 YYNGEE. The CDR3 contains 11 residues.

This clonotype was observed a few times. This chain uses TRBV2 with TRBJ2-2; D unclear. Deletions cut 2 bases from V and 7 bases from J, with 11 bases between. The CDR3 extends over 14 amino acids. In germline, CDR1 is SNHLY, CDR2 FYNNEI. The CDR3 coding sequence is TGTGCCAGCAGTGAAACGGCAGGTGGCGGGGAGCTGTTTTTT. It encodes CASSETAGGGELFF.